Below, 31 T cell receptor beta chains from the same sample are listed, as sequenced in a study of graft-versus-host responses after intestinal transplantation. The table came from immunoSEQ multiplex PCR; TCRdb's copy has only in-frame clones and leaves some out. The sample carries around 130,000 clones, approximately 92% recorded once. These receptors have no identified antigens. Sequenced material: unstimulated CD4+ T cells sorted from spleen or lymph node cells, taken before intestinal transplant. All receptors derive from a human donor who received an intestinal transplant.

The gene calls are TRBV11-2 and TRBJ2-1, with no clear D. This CDR3 contains 16 residues. From germline, CDR1 is SGHAT and CDR2 FQNNGV. Trimming took off 4 bases at V and 4 bases at J, with 17 bases between the two ends. In nucleotides, the CDR3 is TGTGCCAGCAGCTCCCTAGGTCTAGGACCTTACAATGAGCAGTTCTTC. Translating it yields CASSSLGLGPYNEQFF.

This sequence joins TRBV30 and TRBJ1-1, with D hard to call. The V gene's germline CDR1 is GTSNPN and CDR2 SVGIG (reference sequence). Trimming removed 4 bases at V and 4 bases at J, with 13 bases between. The CDR3 contains 13 residues. The CDR3 loop is CAWMKGWGTEAFF. The CDR3, as DNA: TGTGCCTGGATGAAGGGTTGGGGCACTGAAGCTTTCTTT.

V and J are TRBV14 and TRBJ1-2; the match to TRBD1 covers 9 bases. J lost 8 bases, V lost 4 bases, and 5 bases had no gene match. The length of the CDR3 is 13 residues. Germline V gene data show CDR1 as SGHDN and CDR2 as FVKESK. The chain's CDR3 is CASSRRTGEGYTF. CDR3 nucleotides: TGTGCCAGCAGCCGAAGGACAGGGGAGGGCTACACCTTC. Variable domain in full (rest from reference TRBV14 and TRBJ1-2): EAGVTQFPSHSVIEKGQTVTLRCDPISGHDNLYWYRRVMGKEIKFLLHFVKESKQDESGMPNNRFLAERTGGTYSTLKVQPAELEDSGVYFCASSRRTGEGYTFGSGTRLTVV.

The chain uses TRBV25-1 and TRBJ1-1; D is uncertain. This CDR3 is 11 amino acids long. Germline lookup yields CDR1 MGHDK and CDR2 SYGVNS. V was shortened by 5 bases and J by 1 base, with 2 bases between the two germline ends. The CDR3 nucleotides read TGTGCCAGCAGTCAGAACACTGAAGCTTTCTTT. This encodes CASSQNTEAFF.

This clone was observed a single time. The chain has TRBV6-5 and TRBJ1-1, with 7 bases that match TRBD1. V shed 0 bases, J shed 5 bases, and the junction held 6 bases outside the gene matches. The germline V gene encodes CDR1 MNHEY and CDR2 SVGAGI. The CDR3 runs to 15 residues. The DNA for the CDR3 is TGTGCCAGCAGTTACTCGAGGCAGGGGGGGACTGAAGCTTTCTTT. Residues: CASSYSRQGGTEAFF.

The rearrangement links TRBV5-4 to TRBJ2-5, with TRBD1 matching over 7 bases. V lost 2 bases and J lost 3; bases outside the gene matches: 13. Germline-derived CDR1 and CDR2 are SGHNT and YYREEE (reference sequence). The CDR3 is 17 amino acids. This CDR3 reads CASSFTRDSTPKETQYF. DNA of the CDR3: TGTGCCAGCAGCTTCACCCGGGACAGCACTCCGAAAGAGACCCAGTACTTC.

DNA for the CDR3: TGTGCCAGCTTACAAGGGGGCGCGGTTGGCTACACCTTC. It is translated as CASLQGGAVGYTF. The chain uses TRBV11-2 and TRBJ1-2, with 7 bases fitting TRBD1. Germline lookup yields CDR1 SGHAT and CDR2 FQNNGV. The length of the CDR3 is 13 residues. The V and J ends lost 8 bases and 7 bases, in that order; junction bases with no gene match: 10.

J is TRBJ2-1 and V is TRBV29-1; 8 nucleotides match TRBD2. Germline V gene data show CDR1 as SQVTM and CDR2 as ANQGSEA. The CDR3 is 14 amino acids. V shed 4 bases and J 2 bases; nucleotides not matched to a gene: 4. The CDR3: CSVGGTRAYNEQFF. CDR3 nucleotide sequence: TGCAGCGTTGGGGGGACTAGGGCCTACAATGAGCAGTTCTTC.

The chain combines TRBV5-1 with TRBJ2-5; 8 bases line up with TRBD2. The CDR3 contains 17 residues. With V trimmed by 0 bases and J by 0 bases, 7 bases remained unmatched. CDR1 SGHRS and CDR2 YFSETQ come from the germline V gene. This CDR3 is CASSLGGGPKYQETQYF. The CDR3 DNA is TGCGCCAGCAGCTTGGGCGGGGGGCCCAAGTACCAAGAGACCCAGTACTTC.

The genes are TRBV5-1 and TRBJ2-3, with D uncertain. CDR3 length: 15 residues. The V gene lost 0 bases and the J gene lost 4 bases, with 12 bases spanning the gap. Germline assignment: CDR1 SGHRS and CDR2 YFSETQ. The CDR3 spells CASSLDRSLPDTQYF. Written as DNA, the CDR3 is TGCGCCAGCAGCTTGGACCGCTCTCTCCCAGATACGCAGTATTTT.

The chain recombines TRBV5-1 with TRBJ2-7; D uncertain. The CDR3 has 14 residues. Trimming pared 0 bases from V and 4 bases from J, leaving 11 bases between. CDR1 SGHRS and CDR2 YFSETQ come from the germline V gene. The DNA of the CDR3 is TGCGCCAGCAGCTTGGACCAGGCCAAGTACGAGCAGTACTTC. This codes for CASSLDQAKYEQYF.

The CDR3 bases are TGTGCCAGCAGCTTAGCGGGACAGGGTGGCACAGATACGCAGTATTTT. The encoded protein is CASSLAGQGGTDTQYF. The J gene is TRBJ2-3, the V gene TRBV7-9; 9 bases line up with TRBD1. The V gene end was trimmed by 0 bases and the J gene end by 1 base; junction bases not matched to a gene: 2. The CDR3 extends over 16 amino acids. The germline V gene has CDR1 SEHNR and CDR2 FQNEAQ (reference sequence).

The V call is TRBV7-2, the J call TRBJ1-2; 7 bases are a match to TRBD1. V gave up 5 bases and J gave up 4 bases; unmatched junction bases: 7. This CDR3 spans 14 amino acids. Per the germline V gene, CDR1 is SGHTA and CDR2 is FQGNSA. This CDR3 reads CASSPGGTAYGYTF. The DNA for the CDR3 is TGTGCCAGCAGCCCAGGGGGGACAGCCTATGGCTACACCTTC.

This chain uses TRBV5-4 with TRBJ2-5; D tentatively reads TRBD1 or TRBD2 (5 bases each). Germline loops: CDR1 SGHNT, CDR2 YYREEE (reference sequence). V dropped 0 bases and J dropped 2 bases, with 8 bases sitting between them. The CDR3 spans 14 residues. The CDR3 coding sequence is TGTGCCAGCAGCTTGGAGGGACGGCAAGAGACCCAGTACTTC. This sequence encodes CASSLEGRQETQYF.

The chain joins TRBV5-4 to TRBJ1-6, with 8 bases identical to TRBD1. J gave up 9 bases and V 4 bases, and 3 bases lay outside the gene matches. This CDR3 comprises 13 residues. Germline V CDR1 and CDR2: SGHNT, YYREEE (reference sequence). The CDR3 DNA follows: TGTGCCAGCAGCGTCGACAGGGGTTCACCCCTCCACTTT. Protein sequence: CASSVDRGSPLHF.

A single count supports this clone. Likely a read error: the CDR3 ends without its conserved phenylalanine or tryptophan. The limits of the CDR3 on the DNA are not certain, so only TCRdb's listed CDR3 is given. V gene TRBV27 combines with J gene TRBJ1-2; the D call of TRBD1 is as the table states it, not checked on the DNA. Germline assignment: CDR1 MNHEY and CDR2 SMNVEV (reference sequence). The CDR3 is 14 residues long, ends included. The CDR3 reads CASSPTRQEFSVRL.

This chain uses TRBV5-1 with TRBJ2-7, with TRBD2 as a possible D gene (5 bases). The CDR3 runs 13 residues. V was pared by 5 bases and J by 3 bases, with 12 bases between. Germline values: CDR1 SGHRS, CDR2 YFSETQ. The CDR3 here is CASRPGRDYEQYF. The CDR3 DNA is TGCGCCAGCAGACCGGGTCGGGACTACGAGCAGTACTTC.

The rearrangement uses TRBV7-9 and TRBJ1-2; D call uncertain. CDR3 length: 15 residues. CDR1 is SEHNR, CDR2 FQNEAQ, per germline (reference sequence). V shed 1 base and J shed 0 bases, with 9 bases lying between them. CDR3 bases: TGTGCCAGCAGCTTAGGGGGATTAGCTAACTATGGCTACACCTTC. It specifies CASSLGGLANYGYTF. The full variable domain, completed using reference TRBV7-9 and TRBJ1-2, is DTGVSQNPRHKITKRGQNVTFRCDPISEHNRLYWYRQTLGQGPEFLTYFQNEAQLEKSRLLSDRFSAERPKGSFSTLEIQRTEQGDSAMYLCASSLGGLANYGYTFGSGTRLTVV.

The rearrangement links TRBV7-6 to TRBJ2-3, with TRBD2 matching over 13 bases. V lost 4 bases, J lost 9 bases, and 10 bases stayed unmatched. Per germline, CDR1 SGHVS and CDR2 FNYEAQ. The CDR3 totals 16 residues. CDR3 protein: CASSSGLAGAGGTQYF. The DNA for the CDR3 is TGTGCCAGCAGCTCCGGACTAGCGGGGGCGGGGGGAACGCAGTATTTT.

This sequence joins TRBV5-1 and TRBJ2-1; 9 bases are a match to TRBD2. Germline CDR1 and CDR2: SGHRS and YFSETQ. The CDR3 totals 13 residues. The ends lost 3 bases at V and 9 bases at J; junction bases unmatched: 4. The CDR3 loop is CASSSLAGTEQFF. Here the CDR3 DNA reads TGCGCCAGCAGCTCCCTAGCGGGAACTGAGCAGTTCTTC. Supplemented by reference TRBV5-1 and TRBJ2-1, the full variable domain reads KAGVTQTPRYLIKTRGQQVTLSCSPISGHRSVSWYQQTPGQGLQFLFEYFSETQRNKGNFPGRFSGRQFSNSRSEMNVSTLELGDSALYLCASSSLAGTEQFFGPGTRLTVL.

The chain joins TRBV27 to TRBJ1-1; D is unresolved. Per germline, CDR1 MNHEY and CDR2 SMNVEV (reference sequence). Between the trimmed V and J ends, which lost 6 bases and 1 base, there was a span of 9 bases. CDR3 size: 13 residues. CDR3 sequence reads: CASRPRPNTEAFF. CDR3 DNA sequence: TGTGCCAGCAGACCCAGGCCGAACACTGAAGCTTTCTTT.

This chain's CDR3 is CASSYWGADETAFF. CDR3 in DNA: TGTGCCAGCAGTTACTGGGGGGCTGACGAGACTGCTTTCTTT. The gene calls are TRBV6-6 and TRBJ1-1; a possible D gene is TRBD1 (6 bases). V was cut by 1 base and J by 11 bases, with 17 bases left in between. CDR1 is MNHNY, CDR2 SVGAGI, per germline (reference sequence). The CDR3 consists of 14 residues.

This clone occurred a few times. The V gene is TRBV19, the J gene TRBJ1-6; unclear D gene. Trimming pared 1 base from V and 4 bases from J, leaving 11 bases between. This CDR3 has 16 amino acids. Germline V gene lookup returns CDR1 LNHDA and CDR2 SQIVND (reference sequence). The CDR3 is CASSIGENPYNSPLHF. CDR3 DNA: TGTGCCAGTAGTATAGGGGAGAACCCTTATAATTCACCCCTCCACTTT.

The CDR3 loop reads CASSVATGSSYEQYF. The CDR3 nucleotides are TGTGCCAGCAGTGTAGCTACAGGAAGCTCCTACGAGCAGTACTTC. J is TRBJ2-7 and V is TRBV2; D is possibly TRBD1 (5 bases). V lost 4 bases, J lost 0 bases, and 13 bases lay in between. CDR3 size: 15 residues. Germline CDR1 reads SNHLY; CDR2 reads FYNNEI.

The chain combines TRBV4-2 with TRBJ2-5; 10 bases are a match to TRBD2. Germline CDR1 LGHNA, CDR2 YNFKEQ. Germline trimming cut 3 bases from V and 1 base from J; bases unmatched to any gene: 8. The length of the CDR3 is 17 residues. CDR3 nucleotides: TGTGCCAGCAGCCACTCCCCCTTAGCGGGGGGCCAAGAGACCCAGTACTTC. Protein sequence: CASSHSPLAGGQETQYF.

This chain joins TRBV7-2 and TRBJ2-1; 7 bases line up with TRBD1. The V and J ends lost 2 bases and 5 bases, in that order; junction bases with no gene match: 6. This CDR3 has 15 amino acids. Germline values: CDR1 SGHTA, CDR2 FQGNSA. This CDR3 is CASSLYDRADNEQFF. In DNA form, the CDR3 reads TGTGCCAGCAGCTTATACGACAGGGCGGACAATGAGCAGTTCTTC. Based on the CDR3 plus reference TRBV7-2 and TRBJ2-1, the full variable domain is GAGVSQSPSNKVTEKGKDVELRCDPISGHTALYWYRQSLGQGLEFLIYFQGNSAPDKSGLPSDRFSAERTGGSVSTLTIQRTQQEDSAVYLCASSLYDRADNEQFFGPGTRLTVL.

The chain has TRBV10-3 and TRBJ2-1, with unresolved D. Germline V lookup: CDR1 ENHRY, CDR2 SYGVKD. The CDR3 totals 12 residues. V lost 8 bases and J 7 bases, leaving 12 bases between the germline ends. This CDR3 reads CAISPNVNEQFF. CDR3 sequence (DNA): TGTGCCATCTCCCCGAACGTGAATGAGCAGTTCTTC.

The V call is TRBV4-1, the J call TRBJ1-5, with 9 bases aligning to TRBD1. The CDR3 is made up of 15 amino acids. Germline V gives CDR1 MGHRA, CDR2 YSYEKL. V dropped 6 bases and J dropped 4; count of bases not matched to a gene: 7. This chain's CDR3 is CASSAGTGRNQPQHF. CDR3 DNA: TGCGCCAGCAGTGCCGGGACAGGGAGGAATCAGCCCCAGCATTTT.

The chain couples TRBV5-4 to TRBJ1-3; the match to TRBD1 covers 8 bases. From germline, CDR1 is SGHNT and CDR2 YYREEE (reference sequence). The CDR3 has 16 residues. Germline trimming cut 4 bases from V and 2 bases from J; bases unmatched to any gene: 8. The CDR3 loop is CASSKAGTGPGNTIYF. In DNA form, the CDR3 reads TGTGCCAGCAGCAAGGCTGGGACAGGTCCTGGAAACACCATATATTTT.

This rearrangement joins TRBV5-8 to TRBJ1-1; D gene ambiguous. V was trimmed by 1 base and J by 9 bases, leaving 10 bases between them. The V gene's germline CDR1 is SGHTS and CDR2 YDEGEE. The CDR3 loop spans 12 amino acids. CDR3 region: CASSLWRSQAFF. DNA of the CDR3: TGTGCCAGCAGCTTGTGGCGCAGCCAAGCTTTCTTT. The variable domain in full, completed from reference TRBV5-8 and TRBJ1-1, reads EAGVTQSPTHLIKTRGQQATLRCSPISGHTSVYWYQQALGLGLQFLLWYDEGEERNRGNFPPRFSGRQFPNYSSELNVNALELEDSALYLCASSLWRSQAFFGQGTRLTVV.

This clone was picked up one time. The genes are TRBV27 and TRBJ1-2; no definite D call. From germline, CDR1 is MNHEY and CDR2 SMNVEV (reference sequence). CDR3 length: 12 amino acids. The V gene lost 0 bases and the J gene lost 8 bases, with 7 bases spanning the gap. The CDR3 region is CASSLSGRGYTF. The CDR3 coding sequence is TGTGCCAGCAGTTTATCGGGAAGGGGCTACACCTTC.